The 20 T cell receptor beta chains below come from one sample, sequenced in a study of T-cell reconstitution after alpha-beta-depleted transplantation in children. The TCRbeta library incorporated unique molecular identifiers. TCRdb passed the PCR reads through MiXCR, listing each CDR3 protein once. This table holds just under 150,000 distinct CDR3 sequences, about 9% found once. The material was PBMCs, mostly from graft donor cells, obtained 180 days after TCRalphabeta/CD19-depleted stem cell transplant. These receptors all come from a female patient aged 2 to 10 who had a stem cell transplant for congenital amegakaryocytic thrombocytopenia, so the T cells may come from the graft donor.

This clonotype occurred many times. The chain carries TRBV9 and TRBJ2-3; no clear D. CDR1 and CDR2 (germline): SGDLS, YYNGEE. The CDR3 has 15 residues. Trimming stripped 4 bases from V and 2 bases from J, with 14 bases between. This chain's CDR3 is CASSPTPVPTDTQYF. DNA of the CDR3: TGTGCCAGCAGCCCGACGCCAGTCCCCACAGATACGCAGTATTTT.

This clonotype was detected many times. The chain combines TRBV4-3 with TRBJ2-1, with 11 bases that match TRBD2. Germline CDR1 is LGHNA and CDR2 is YSLEER. This CDR3 comprises 15 residues. Trimming took 3 bases from V and 5 from J; bases not matched to a gene: 3. The CDR3 nucleotides are TGCGCCAGCAGCCAGTTAGCGGGAGGGAACAATGAGCAGTTCTTC. Translating gives CASSQLAGGNNEQFF.

The V call is TRBV5-4, the J call TRBJ2-1; D remains unclear. Germline lookup yields CDR1 SGHNT and CDR2 YYREEE (reference sequence). V lost 0 bases and J 7 bases, leaving 5 bases between the germline ends. This CDR3 region has 12 residues. As DNA, the CDR3 is TGTGCCAGCAGCTTGGTTGAGAATGAGCAGTTCTTC. Translated: CASSLVENEQFF.

There are many counts of this clonotype. The chain recombines TRBV6-5 with TRBJ1-2; the D is unclear. Deletions cut 0 bases from V and 0 bases from J, with 8 bases between. The length of the CDR3 is 15 residues. In germline, CDR1 is MNHEY, CDR2 SVGAGI. CDR3 residues: CASSYSHKTNYGYTF. The CDR3, as DNA: TGTGCCAGCAGTTACTCACATAAAACTAACTATGGCTACACCTTC.

This clonotype was seen many times. V is TRBV5-1 and J is TRBJ2-3, with 12 positions matching TRBD2. The CDR3 is 16 amino acids. J was trimmed by 5 bases and V by 0 bases; bases with no gene match: 4. Germline values: CDR1 SGHRS, CDR2 YFSETQ. Written as DNA, the CDR3 is TGCGCCAGCAGCTTGGGGACTAGCGGGATGATAGATACGCAGTATTTT. It translates to CASSLGTSGMIDTQYF.

This clonotype was detected many times. This rearrangement joins TRBV20-1 to TRBJ2-3; 9 bases fit TRBD2. This CDR3 is built from 16 residues. CDR1 is DFQATT, CDR2 SNEGSKA, per germline (reference sequence). V was pared by 0 bases and J by 6 bases, with 10 bases of the junction left unmatched. The CDR3: CSARDPLAGLMDTQYF. The DNA for the CDR3 is TGCAGTGCTAGAGATCCGCTAGCGGGGCTCATGGATACGCAGTATTTT.

This clonotype was seen ten or more times. This rearrangement joins TRBV29-1 to TRBJ2-2; 7 nucleotides align to TRBD2. After removal of 5 bases from V and 6 bases from J, the junction contained 6 bases not matched to a gene. Germline V gene lookup returns CDR1 SQVTM and CDR2 ANQGSEA. This CDR3 region has 13 residues. CDR3 DNA: TGCAGCGTTAGGATAGCGGGCCCCGGGGAGCTGTTTTTT. Its protein product is CSVRIAGPGELFF.

This clonotype was recorded many times. The chain uses TRBV12-3 or TRBV12-4 and TRBJ2-3; the match to TRBD2 covers 11 bases. The CDR3 runs to 16 residues. V dropped 6 bases and J dropped 1; count of bases not matched to a gene: 6. CDR3 sequence (DNA): TGTGCCAGCAGCTCCGGACTAGCGGGCCGCACAGATACGCAGTATTTT. It yields the protein CASSSGLAGRTDTQYF.

This clonotype occurred many times. This CDR3 is CASSRGVANTEAFF. CDR3 DNA sequence: TGTGCCAGCAGCCGGGGAGTGGCGAACACTGAAGCTTTCTTT. The chain uses TRBV7-9 and TRBJ1-1; D not resolved. The germline CDR1 and CDR2 sequences are SEHNR and FQNEAQ (reference sequence). The CDR3 extends over 14 amino acids. V lost 5 bases and J 1 base, leaving 11 bases between the germline ends.

This clonotype was recorded at least ten times. The chain has TRBV6-5 and TRBJ2-2; D is ambiguous. Germline V gives CDR1 MNHEY, CDR2 SVGAGI. Trimming took 2 bases from V and 4 from J, leaving 14 bases between them. The CDR3 length is 16 residues. The CDR3 sequence is CASSYALWVSTGELFF. For the CDR3, the DNA is TGTGCCAGCAGTTACGCCCTTTGGGTGAGCACCGGGGAGCTGTTTTTT.

This clonotype was observed a few times. J is TRBJ2-7 and V is TRBV18; 8 bases are a match to TRBD1. The CDR3 has 16 residues. The V and J ends lost 4 bases and 7 bases, in that order; junction bases with no gene match: 15. Germline V CDR1 and CDR2: KGHSH, LQKENI. Here the CDR3 reads CASSLRSGTGSGEQYF. The CDR3 DNA sequence: TGTGCCAGCTCACTTAGATCCGGGACAGGATCAGGGGAGCAGTACTTC.

On this clonotype itself: A much larger clone lies a single base off, so this may be a read error. The chain uses TRBV6-5 and TRBJ1-1, with TRBD1 matching over 8 bases. CDR1 is MNHEY and CDR2 is SVGAGI in the germline V gene. The CDR3 totals 14 residues. The CDR3 nucleotides read TGTGCCAGCAGTTACCGGACAGGGAGGACTGACGCTTTCTTT. Its translation: CASSYRTGRTDAFF.

This clonotype has at least ten counts. The CDR3 DNA is TGTGCCAGCAGCTCCGTAGCGGGCGCCTACAATGAGCAGTTCTTC. The encoded protein is CASSSVAGAYNEQFF. The J gene is TRBJ2-1, the V gene TRBV3-1; TRBD2 matches at 7 bases. J was trimmed by 2 bases and V by 5 bases; bases with no gene match: 6. The V gene's germline CDR1 is LGHDT and CDR2 YNNKEL (reference sequence). This CDR3 is 15 amino acids long.

The chain joins TRBV4-2 to TRBJ2-3; no definite D call. Deletions cut 0 bases from V and 5 bases from J, with 6 bases between. Germline assignment: CDR1 LGHNA and CDR2 YNFKEQ. The CDR3 contains 13 residues. The CDR3 nucleotides read TGTGCCAGCAGCCAAGATCTCGTAGATACGCAGTATTTT. It is translated as CASSQDLVDTQYF.

This clonotype was detected a few times. The chain recombines TRBV6-2 or TRBV6-3 with TRBJ2-2, with 14 bases that match TRBD2. Germline CDR1 is MNHEY and CDR2 is SVGEGT. J gave up 2 bases and V 6 bases, and 17 bases lay outside the gene matches. CDR3 length: 21 residues. CDR3 coding DNA: TGTGCCAGCAGCCCCCTGGGTCGAGGACTAGCGGGGGGAAGAAACACCGGGGAGCTGTTTTTT. This translates into CASSPLGRGLAGGRNTGELFF.

This clonotype appeared a few times. This sequence joins TRBV19 and TRBJ2-7; 8 bases align to TRBD1. CDR1 LNHDA and CDR2 SQIVND come from the germline V gene (reference sequence). This CDR3 is built from 15 residues. Trimming at V came to 5 bases and at J to 2 bases, leaving 8 bases not matched to a gene. CDR3 amino acids: CASSSWTGTAYEQYF. The CDR3 DNA is TGTGCCAGTAGTTCCTGGACAGGGACCGCCTACGAGCAGTACTTC.

The V gene is TRBV20-1, the J gene TRBJ2-7; perhaps D is TRBD1 or TRBD2 (6 bases each). Germline V gene sequence: CDR1 DFQATT, CDR2 SNEGSKA (reference sequence). V lost 5 bases, J lost 5 bases, and 19 bases lay in between. The CDR3 has 14 residues. CDR3 bases: TGCAGTGCTCCCCCCGGGGGCAGCCTGAACGAGCAGTACTTC. The encoded protein is CSAPPGGSLNEQYF.

This clonotype has at least ten counts. The CDR3 loop is CASSPTYPTGGELFF. The CDR3 DNA sequence: TGCGCCAGCAGCCCTACCTACCCAACCGGCGGGGAGCTGTTTTTT. This rearrangement joins TRBV5-1 to TRBJ2-2; D gene unclear. The germline CDR1 and CDR2 sequences are SGHRS and YFSETQ. V shed 4 bases and J shed 7 bases, with 17 bases lying between them. The CDR3 has 15 amino acids.

The chain carries TRBV5-1 and TRBJ2-1, with D unclear. The ends were cut back, 0 bases at V and 2 bases at J, with 6 bases in the middle. The germline V gene has CDR1 SGHRS and CDR2 YFSETQ. The CDR3 totals 14 residues. CDR3 protein: CASSLDLAYNEQFF. The CDR3 coding sequence is TGCGCCAGCAGCTTGGATCTAGCCTACAATGAGCAGTTCTTC.

This clonotype was seen only a few times. This chain uses TRBV4-1 with TRBJ2-7, with 8 nucleotides matching TRBD2. This CDR3 is built from 15 residues. CDR1 is MGHRA, CDR2 YSYEKL, per germline. The V and J ends lost 2 bases and 2 bases, in that order; junction bases with no gene match: 5. CDR3 sequence (DNA): TGCGCCAGCAGCCAAACTAGCGGACCTCCCTACGAGCAGTACTTC. Protein: CASSQTSGPPYEQYF.